This T cell receptor (beta chain) stems from a study of Ad26.COV2.S vaccination and SARS-CoV-2 variants. Points from the study as a whole: Vaccine and placebo groups showed comparable non-spike TCR breadth.

Concerning this clone: Its target is not known.

TCRdb's copy holds only in-frame clones and misses some; the assay was immunoSEQ multiplex PCR. The sample records under 500,000 clones, roughly 90% being singletons. Sample treatment: some 20 received Ad26.COV2.S at low or high dose, single or two shots; about 5 received placebo; per-sample allocation not given. The investigators took samples on day 63 after the first vaccine or placebo injection. Germline values: CDR1 SGHTA, CDR2 FQGNSA. The CDR3 contains 14 residues. The V and J ends lost 1 base and 2 bases respectively, with 8 bases between them. The sequenced sample was peripheral blood, obtained in a trial of Ad26.COV2.S vaccine versus placebo. This sequence originates from a person aged 18-60 years who received the Ad26.COV2.S COVID-19 vaccine or a placebo. The rearrangement joins TRBV7-2 to TRBJ1-1, with TRBD1 as a possible D gene (6 bases). This CDR3 is CASSLGQANTEAFF. CDR3 nucleotide sequence: TGTGCCAGCAGCTTAGGACAGGCCAACACTGAAGCTTTCTTT.